This T cell receptor beta chain was identified in a study of T cell responses to AZD1222 COVID-19 vaccine. The CDR3 runs 12 residues. Germline values: CDR1 SQVTM, CDR2 ANQGSEA. V was shortened by 5 bases and J by 2 bases, with 9 bases between the two germline ends. On this clone: Its antigen is as yet unknown. Distinct nucleotide sequences in the sample also encode this CDR3.

The protocol was immunoSEQ multiplex PCR, while the TCRdb copy is restricted to in-frame clones and leaves out a portion. The sample carries about 130,000 clones, roughly 86% recorded once. Regarding the study as a whole: Seropositive at baseline were only six AZD1222 recipients.

This clonotype was sampled from an adult in good health. This chain connects TRBV29-1 to TRBJ1-2, with a tentative D call TRBD1 (5 bases). Sequencing was performed on peripheral blood, taken on day 0 of AZD1222 vaccination. The CDR3 region is CSVPGGNYGYTF. CDR3 in DNA: TGCAGCGTTCCGGGGGGAAACTATGGCTACACCTTC.